The count of the clone carrying this T cell receptor (beta chain) is one. As yet, its antigen is unknown. The protocol was immunoSEQ multiplex PCR, while the TCRdb copy is restricted to in-frame clones and leaves out a portion. Of 55,000 to 75,000 clones listed, over 60% are singletons. These data are taken from a study of T cell responses to AZD1222 COVID-19 vaccine. Overall study findings and caveats: Regions 160-218 and 743-854 dominated among vaccine-associated CD4 TCRs spanning spike. Unmutated variant regions are reportedly the target of nearly half of TCRs that are spike-specific. Mostly white British, mostly female donors; authors suggested clonal diversity may be underestimated.

This TCR was sampled from an adult in good health. Specimen: peripheral blood, collected on day 0 of AZD1222 vaccination.

DNA of the CDR3: TGTGCCAGCAGCTTAGCACAGGGGGTCTACAATGAGCAGTTCTTC. Its translation is CASSLAQGVYNEQFF. The chain has TRBV11-2 and TRBJ2-1; 8 nucleotides match TRBD1. CDR1 is SGHAT and CDR2 is FQNNGV in the germline V gene. V shed 1 base and J 3 bases; nucleotides not matched to a gene: 2. The CDR3 runs to 15 residues.